A selection of T cell receptor beta chains follows, all from one sample in a study of T-cell reconstitution after alpha-beta-depleted transplantation in children. TCRdb recomputed calls from the PCR reads with MiXCR, one row per CDR3 protein. Among more than 90,000 distinct CDR3 sequences listed, about a tenth were seen once. The sample in question was PBMCs, obtained before TCRalphabeta/CD19-depleted stem cell transplant. Source of these receptors: a boy aged 2-15 years with acute lymphoblastic leukemia, due to receive a stem cell transplant. CDR3s include the opening cysteine and the closing phenylalanine or tryptophan. A D gene is named only where the DNA matches it firmly. Not all rows give a size; the values are once, few, many and, for expanded clones, a class.

TRBJ2-3 few TRBD1 TRBV5-1 CASSPGGQPFTDTQYF TGCGCCAGCAGCCCTGGGGGACAGCCCTTCACAGATACGCAGTATTTT
TRBJ1-1 many . TRBV12-3/TRBV12-4 CASSLGGDTVEAFF TGTGCCAGCAGTTTAGGGGGGGACACCGTTGAAGCTTTCTTT
TRBJ2-3 few . TRBV5-1 CASSSQNTDTQYF TGCGCCAGCAGTTCCCAAAACACAGATACGCAGTATTTT
TRBJ2-1 few TRBD2 TRBV5-1 CASSRQREIYNEQFF TGCGCCAGCAGCCGCCAGCGGGAGATCTACAATGAGCAGTTCTTC
TRBJ2-7 . TRBD1 TRBV28 CATLPTVDRARYEQYF TGTGCCACCCTACCCACGGTGGACAGGGCAAGATACGAGCAGTACTTC
TRBJ1-3 many . TRBV12-3/TRBV12-4 CATSWTSGGNTIYF TGTGCCACCAGTTGGACGTCTGGGGGAAACACCATATATTTT
TRBJ2-3 few TRBD2 TRBV29-1 CSVENLAGGTDTQYF TGCAGCGTTGAAAACCTAGCGGGAGGCACAGATACGCAGTATTTT
TRBJ2-7 large . TRBV7-8 CASSLAREEQYF TGTGCCAGCAGCTTAGCGAGAGAGGAGCAGTACTTC
TRBJ2-5 . . TRBV20-1 CSAREKETQYF TGCAGTGCCCGGGAGAAAGAGACCCAGTACTTC
TRBJ2-1 few TRBD2 TRBV7-9 CASSLGLAGAHEQFF TGTGCCAGCAGCTTAGGGCTAGCGGGAGCGCATGAGCAGTTCTTC
TRBJ2-3 many TRBD1 TRBV5-1 CASSLGGVTGGLGDTQYF TGCGCCAGCAGCTTGGGGGGCGTGACAGGGGGCCTTGGAGATACGCAGTATTTT
TRBJ2-7 . . TRBV19 CASSMGTTSEQYF TGTGCCAGTAGTATGGGGACCACTTCCGAGCAGTACTTC
TRBJ2-7 many . TRBV6-5 CASTYHYEQYF TGTGCCAGCACCTACCACTACGAGCAGTACTTC
TRBJ2-7 . . TRBV24-1 CATSDWTSLSYEQYF TGTGCCACCAGTGATTGGACATCCCTTTCCTACGAGCAGTACTTC
TRBJ2-2 . TRBD1 TRBV19 CASSKRQGAAGELFF TGTGCCAGTAGTAAACGACAGGGGGCAGCCGGGGAGCTGTTTTTT
TRBJ2-2 few . TRBV6-1 CASKGGIWNTGELFF TGTGCCAGCAAGGGGGGGATTTGGAACACCGGGGAGCTGTTTTTT
TRBJ2-7 . TRBD2 TRBV20-1 CSARASKREWEQYF TGCAGCGCCCGGGCCTCTAAGCGGGAGTGGGAGCAGTACTTC
TRBJ1-2 few TRBD1 TRBV30 CAWSATGAITF TGTGCCTGGAGTGCCACAGGGGCGATAACCTTC
TRBJ2-3 many TRBD1 TRBV7-3 CASSLTGTGDATDTQYF TGTGCCAGCAGCTTAACAGGGACAGGGGATGCGACAGATACGCAGTATTTT
TRBJ1-5 many . TRBV20-1 CSAQRDSNQPQHF TGCAGCGCCCAGAGGGATAGCAATCAGCCCCAGCATTTT
TRBJ2-1 . TRBD2 TRBV11-2 CASSLGRLAGPRGNEQFF TGTGCCAGCAGCTTAGGTCGACTAGCGGGACCAAGGGGGAATGAGCAGTTCTTC
TRBJ2-4 many . TRBV21-1 CASSKALWLARNIQYF TGTGCCAGCAGCAAAGCGCTATGGCTAGCGAGGAACATTCAGTACTTC
TRBJ2-1 many TRBD2 TRBV5-1 CASSLKTWSAGGYDEQFF TGCGCCAGCAGCTTGAAGACGTGGAGTGCGGGGGGATATGATGAGCAGTTCTTC
TRBJ1-2 . TRBD1 TRBV7-8 CASGRTGDYYGYTF TGTGCCAGCGGCAGGACAGGCGATTACTATGGCTACACCTTC
TRBJ2-7 many . TRBV20-1 CSAFGRSYEQYF TGCAGTGCCTTTGGGAGGTCCTACGAGCAGTACTTC
TRBJ2-3 . . TRBV28 CASSIQRSTDTQYF TGTGCCAGCAGCATACAGCGTAGCACAGATACGCAGTATTTT
TRBJ2-6 few . TRBV21-1 CASSKVGDFSSGANVLTF TGTGCCAGCAGCAAAGTAGGCGATTTTAGCTCTGGGGCCAACGTCCTGACTTTC
TRBJ1-2 few . TRBV12-3/TRBV12-4 CASSLNRVYYGYTF TGTGCCAGCAGTTTAAACCGGGTGTACTATGGCTACACCTTC
TRBJ2-5 once TRBD2 TRBV27 CASMQLAGGGETQYF TGTGCCAGCATGCAACTAGCGGGGGGTGGAGAGACCCAGTACTTC
TRBJ1-2 few . TRBV6-6 CASLFRGRGYTF TGTGCCAGCCTATTCCGTGGACGTGGCTACACCTTC
TRBJ2-7 few TRBD2 TRBV7-8 CASSATGGDEQYF TGTGCCAGCAGCGCCACCGGGGGGGACGAGCAGTACTTC